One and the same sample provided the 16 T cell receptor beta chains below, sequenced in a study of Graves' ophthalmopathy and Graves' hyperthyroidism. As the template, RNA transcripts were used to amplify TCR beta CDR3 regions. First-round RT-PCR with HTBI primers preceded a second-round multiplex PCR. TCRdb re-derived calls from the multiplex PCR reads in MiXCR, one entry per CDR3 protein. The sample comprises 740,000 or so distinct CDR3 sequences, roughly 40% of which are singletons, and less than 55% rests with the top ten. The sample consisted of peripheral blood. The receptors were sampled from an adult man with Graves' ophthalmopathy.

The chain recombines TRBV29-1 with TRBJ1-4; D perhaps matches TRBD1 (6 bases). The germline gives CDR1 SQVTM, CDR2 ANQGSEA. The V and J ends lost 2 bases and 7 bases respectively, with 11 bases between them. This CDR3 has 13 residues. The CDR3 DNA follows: TGCAGCGTTGAACTACAGGGCCGTGAAAAACTGTTTTTT. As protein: CSVELQGREKLFF.

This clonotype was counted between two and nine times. The CDR3, as DNA: TGTGCCAGCAGCTTGGGGGGTTTCGGAGGAGGCACAGATACGCAGTATTTT. Its translation: CASSLGGFGGGTDTQYF. The rearrangement links TRBV7-3 to TRBJ2-3, with D possibly matching TRBD2 (6 bases). V lost 3 bases to trimming and J lost 1 base, with 17 bases between them. The CDR3 contains 17 residues. Germline V CDR1 and CDR2: SGHTA, FQGTGA.

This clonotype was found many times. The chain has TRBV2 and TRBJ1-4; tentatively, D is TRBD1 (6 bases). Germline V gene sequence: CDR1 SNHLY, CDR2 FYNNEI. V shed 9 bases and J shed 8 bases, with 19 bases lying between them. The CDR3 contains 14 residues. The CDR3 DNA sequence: TGTGCCAGTAGCGCAGGGGAGAGTCGCGAAAAACTGTTTTTT. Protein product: CASSAGESREKLFF.

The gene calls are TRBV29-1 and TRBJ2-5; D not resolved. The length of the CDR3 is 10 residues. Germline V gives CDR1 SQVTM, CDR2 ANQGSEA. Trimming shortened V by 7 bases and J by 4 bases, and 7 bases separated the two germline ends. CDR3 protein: CSGSAETQYF. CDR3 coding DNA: TGCAGCGGGAGCGCAGAGACCCAGTACTTC.

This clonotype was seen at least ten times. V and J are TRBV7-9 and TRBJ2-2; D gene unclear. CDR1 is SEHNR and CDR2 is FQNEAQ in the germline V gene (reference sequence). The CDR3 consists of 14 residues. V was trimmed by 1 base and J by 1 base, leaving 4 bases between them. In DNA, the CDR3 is TGTGCCAGCAGCTTAGTTCAGAACACCGGGGAGCTGTTTTTT. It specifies CASSLVQNTGELFF.

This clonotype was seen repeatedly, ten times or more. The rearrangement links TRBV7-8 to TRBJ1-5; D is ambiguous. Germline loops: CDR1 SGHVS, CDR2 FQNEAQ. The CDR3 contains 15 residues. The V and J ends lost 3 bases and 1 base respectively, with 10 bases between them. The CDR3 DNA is TGTGCCAGCAGCTTGAAGACGGCCAGCAATCAGCCCCAGCATTTT. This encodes CASSLKTASNQPQHF.

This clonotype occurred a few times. The CDR3, as DNA: TGTGCCAGCAGTGATAGGGGGGGCGACTATGGCTACACCTTC. It translates to CASSDRGGDYGYTF. V gene TRBV25-1 combines with J gene TRBJ1-2; maybe TRBD1 (6 bases). Per the germline V gene, CDR1 is MGHDK and CDR2 is SYGVNS. The CDR3 covers 14 residues. Trimming took off 3 bases at V and 3 bases at J, with 11 bases between the two ends.

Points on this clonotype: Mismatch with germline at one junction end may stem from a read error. CDR3 loop: CSAEAGGGRNYGYTF. The CDR3 DNA is TGCAGCGCTGAAGCAGGAGGGGGCCGGAACTATGGCTACACCTTC. The chain carries TRBV29-1 and TRBJ1-2; TRBD1 agrees at 7 bases. Germline V gives CDR1 SQVTM, CDR2 ANQGSEA. CDR3 length equals 15 residues.

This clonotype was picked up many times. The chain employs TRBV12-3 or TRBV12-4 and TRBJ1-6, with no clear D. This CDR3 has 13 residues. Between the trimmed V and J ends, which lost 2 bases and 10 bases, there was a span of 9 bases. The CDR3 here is CASSLRAKSPLHF. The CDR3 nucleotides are TGTGCCAGCAGTTTAAGGGCAAAATCACCCCTCCACTTT.

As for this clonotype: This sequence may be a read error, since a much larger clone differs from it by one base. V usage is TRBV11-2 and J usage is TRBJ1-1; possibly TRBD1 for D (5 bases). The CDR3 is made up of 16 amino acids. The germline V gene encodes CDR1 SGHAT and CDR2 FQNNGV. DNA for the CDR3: TGTGCCAGCAGCTCCGTCAGGGCGAGGATGAACACTGAAGCTTCCTTT. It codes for CASSSVRARMNTEASF. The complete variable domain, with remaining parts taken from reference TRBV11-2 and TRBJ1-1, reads EAGVAQSPRYKIIEKRQSVAFWCNPISGHATLYWYQQILGQGPKLLIQFQNNGVVDDSQLPKDRFSAERLKGVDSTLKIQPAKLEDSAVYLCASSSVRARMNTEASFGQGTRLTVV.

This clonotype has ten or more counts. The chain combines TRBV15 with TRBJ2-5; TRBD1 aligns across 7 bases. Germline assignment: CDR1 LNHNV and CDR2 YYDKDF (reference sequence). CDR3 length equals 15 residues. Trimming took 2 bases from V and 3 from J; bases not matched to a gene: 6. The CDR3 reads CATSRTGTAEETQYF. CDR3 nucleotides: TGTGCCACCAGCAGAACCGGGACAGCCGAAGAGACCCAGTACTTC.

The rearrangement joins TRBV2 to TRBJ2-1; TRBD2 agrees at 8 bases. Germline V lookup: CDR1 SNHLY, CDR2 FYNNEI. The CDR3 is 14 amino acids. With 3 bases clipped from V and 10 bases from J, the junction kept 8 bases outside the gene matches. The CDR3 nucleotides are TGTGCCAGCAGTGAGACGGTGGCTAGCGGGGAGCAGTTCTTC. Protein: CASSETVASGEQFF.

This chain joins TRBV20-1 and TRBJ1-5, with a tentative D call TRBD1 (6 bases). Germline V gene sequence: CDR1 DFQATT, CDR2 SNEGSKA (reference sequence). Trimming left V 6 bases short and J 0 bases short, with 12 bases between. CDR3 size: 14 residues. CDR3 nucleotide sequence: TGCAGTGCCAGCAGGACAGCTAGCAATCAGCCCCAGCATTTT. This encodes CSASRTASNQPQHF.

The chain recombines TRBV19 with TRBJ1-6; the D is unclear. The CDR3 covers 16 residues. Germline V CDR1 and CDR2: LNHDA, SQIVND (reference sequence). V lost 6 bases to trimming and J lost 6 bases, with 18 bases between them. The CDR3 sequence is CASSSGDMDLNSPLHF. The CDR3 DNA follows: TGTGCCAGTAGCTCGGGTGACATGGATCTTAATTCACCCCTCCACTTT.

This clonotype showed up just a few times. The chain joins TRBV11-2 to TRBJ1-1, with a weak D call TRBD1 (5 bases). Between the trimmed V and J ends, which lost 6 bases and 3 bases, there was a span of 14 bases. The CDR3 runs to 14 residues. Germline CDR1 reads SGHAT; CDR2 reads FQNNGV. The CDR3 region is CASSITRGDTEAFF. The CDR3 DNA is TGTGCCAGCAGTATTACACGGGGGGACACTGAAGCTTTCTTT.

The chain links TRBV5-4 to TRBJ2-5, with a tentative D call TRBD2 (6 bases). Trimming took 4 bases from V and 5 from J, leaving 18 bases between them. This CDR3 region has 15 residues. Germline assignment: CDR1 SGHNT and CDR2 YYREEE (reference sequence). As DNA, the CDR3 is TGTGCCAGCAGCCCAGCTTGGGGGGAAAGGGAGACCCAGTACTTC. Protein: CASSPAWGERETQYF.